This entry lists 10 T cell receptor beta chains sequenced from one sample in a study of T-cell memory formation after mild COVID-19. TCRdb re-derived calls from the 5' RACE reads in MiXCR, one entry per CDR3 protein. This sample has 100,000 to 150,000 distinct CDR3 sequences; about a sixth occur once, and the top ten carry roughly 5.3%. Sample: PBMCs or a T cell subset sorted from them (not recorded which). These receptors all come from a man between 18 and 29 years old who had mild COVID-19 (a few samples of this study predate the infection). Cell type and time point are not known.

There are a few counts of this clonotype. The V gene is TRBV5-1, the J gene TRBJ2-1; a possible D gene is TRBD2 (6 bases). This CDR3 is built from 14 residues. Trimming cost V 4 bases and J 4 bases, with 12 bases left between them. CDR1 and CDR2 from the germline V gene are SGHRS and YFSETQ. In DNA form, the CDR3 reads TGCGCCAGCAGCCCTGGGACTGGATACAATGAGCAGTTCTTC. This codes for CASSPGTGYNEQFF.

This clonotype appeared a few times. CDR3 sequence reads: CASVVGGYSYEQYF. CDR3 nucleotides: TGTGCCAGCGTAGTAGGGGGCTACTCCTACGAGCAGTACTTC. The chain combines TRBV28 with TRBJ2-7; TRBD1 aligns across 7 bases. Germline V gene lookup returns CDR1 MDHEN and CDR2 SYDVKM. The ends lost 8 bases at V and 0 bases at J; junction bases unmatched: 7. This CDR3 is built from 14 residues.

This clonotype was seen a handful of times. The rearrangement joins TRBV7-9 to TRBJ2-6; D is unresolved. The V end lost 5 bases, the J end lost 2 bases, and 7 bases lay between the germline ends. In germline, CDR1 is SEHNR, CDR2 FQNEAQ (reference sequence). The CDR3 length is 14 residues. In DNA, the CDR3 is TGTGCCAGCAGCCACCCGGCTGGGGCCAACGTCCTGACTTTC. As protein: CASSHPAGANVLTF.

This clonotype appeared once. The rearrangement joins TRBV13 to TRBJ2-1; 8 nucleotides align to TRBD2. This CDR3 has 14 residues. Germline trimming cut 3 bases from V and 8 bases from J; bases unmatched to any gene: 6. Per the germline V gene, CDR1 is PRHDT and CDR2 is FYEKMQ (reference sequence). Here the CDR3 DNA reads TGTGCCAGCAGCTTGTCGGGGGGGCGTTATGAGCAGTTCTTC. This codes for CASSLSGGRYEQFF.

The J gene is TRBJ2-5, the V gene TRBV30; D possibly matches TRBD1 or TRBD2 (6 bases each). V was pared by 3 bases and J by 5 bases, with 13 bases between. This CDR3 contains 13 residues. The V gene's germline CDR1 is GTSNPN and CDR2 SVGIG (reference sequence). CDR3 region: CAWSRGLEETQYF. The CDR3 DNA follows: TGTGCCTGGAGCAGGGGACTGGAGGAGACCCAGTACTTC.

This clonotype is judged medium-sized. The rearrangement uses TRBV29-1 and TRBJ2-3, with a weak D call TRBD2 (6 bases). The V gene's germline CDR1 is SQVTM and CDR2 ANQGSEA. This CDR3 has 14 residues. Trimming removed 4 bases from V and 3 bases from J, with 14 bases in between. CDR3: CSVGISGRTDTQYF. CDR3 DNA sequence: TGCAGCGTTGGAATTAGCGGAAGGACAGATACGCAGTATTTT.

The chain combines TRBV5-6 with TRBJ1-2; 12 bases are shared with TRBD1. The CDR3 is 15 residues long. Trimming cost V 3 bases and J 4 bases; bases outside gene matches: 4. Germline CDR1 and CDR2: SGHDT and YYEEEE. This CDR3 is CASSSRDRGLYGYTF. CDR3 DNA sequence: TGTGCCAGCAGCTCCCGGGACAGGGGGCTCTATGGCTACACCTTC.

The rearrangement uses TRBV5-1 and TRBJ2-5; D is unresolved. Trimming cost V 2 bases and J 5 bases, with 10 bases left between them. CDR1 is SGHRS, CDR2 YFSETQ, per germline. The length of the CDR3 is 13 residues. The DNA for the CDR3 is TGCGCCAGCAGCTTTAGACTTGGGGAGACCCAGTACTTC. It yields the protein CASSFRLGETQYF.

The sample holds a few counts of this clonotype. This rearrangement joins TRBV14 to TRBJ1-1; D unresolved. Germline CDR1 reads SGHDN; CDR2 reads FVKESK. Trimming left V 4 bases short and J 4 bases short, with 13 bases between. This CDR3 has 14 amino acids. The CDR3 coding sequence is TGTGCCAGCAGCCCCTCTTCCTCTGGCACTGAAGCTTTCTTT. Translating it yields CASSPSSSGTEAFF.

This chain joins TRBV20-1 and TRBJ1-3, with D perhaps TRBD1 (5 bases). V was shortened by 2 bases and J by 3 bases, with 8 bases between the two germline ends. Germline values: CDR1 DFQATT, CDR2 SNEGSKA (reference sequence). The CDR3 spans 13 residues. The chain's CDR3 is CSARQGGGNTIYF. The CDR3 bases are TGCAGTGCTAGACAGGGTGGTGGAAACACCATATATTTT.